The source of this T cell receptor beta chain is a study of cytomegalovirus exposure and HLA in healthy donors. In the case of this clone: Its specificity is not known.

CDR1 is ENHRY and CDR2 is SYGVKD in the germline V gene. The V gene end was trimmed by 10 bases and the J gene end by 8 bases; junction bases not matched to a gene: 13. The CDR3 length is 14 residues. While the first cohort had around 700 subjects, the donors belonged to the separate validation cohort of fewer than 150 subjects. Using immunoSEQ multiplex PCR, the repertoire was profiled, and TCRdb retains in-frame clones only, with some absent. This sample has 60,000 or so clones, with over 85% found just once. Study findings and constraints: Many donors shared some public TCRs, even though most TCR sequences were rare. As confirmed in vitro, a few CMV-associated chains were specific for CMV antigens.

This receptor was obtained from a man between 18 and 35 years old in good health and CMV-seronegative. Specimen: PBMCs. The chain is built from TRBV10-3 and TRBJ2-1; the match to TRBD2 covers 8 bases. In DNA, the CDR3 is TGTGCCACCCAGGTTGGGGCGGGGGGCTATGAGCAGTTCTTC. It translates to CATQVGAGGYEQFF.